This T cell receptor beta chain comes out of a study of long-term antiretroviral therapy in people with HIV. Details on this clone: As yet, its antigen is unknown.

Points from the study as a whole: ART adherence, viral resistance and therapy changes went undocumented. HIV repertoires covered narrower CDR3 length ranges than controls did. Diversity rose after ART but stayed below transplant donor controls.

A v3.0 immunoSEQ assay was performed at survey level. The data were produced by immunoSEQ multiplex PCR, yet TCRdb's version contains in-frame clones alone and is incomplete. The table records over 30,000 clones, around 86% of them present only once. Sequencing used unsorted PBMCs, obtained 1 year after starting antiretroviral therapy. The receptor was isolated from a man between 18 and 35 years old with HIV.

The CDR3 DNA reads as TGTGCCAGCAGCCCCTGGGGAAACACTGAAGCTTTCTTT. This gives the protein CASSPWGNTEAFF. This chain connects TRBV5-6 to TRBJ1-1; D is undetermined. Germline V CDR1 and CDR2: SGHDT, YYEEEE. V lost 4 bases to trimming and J lost 2 bases, with 9 bases between them. This CDR3 is 13 amino acids long.